The next 16 T cell receptor beta chains were all read from a single sample in a study of Ad26.COV2.S vaccination and SARS-CoV-2 variants. The treatment here: over 15 received Ad26.COV2.S at low or high dose, single or two shots; five or six received placebo; per-sample allocation not given. Repertoires come from day 63 after the first vaccine or placebo injection. Only in-frame clones appear in the TCRdb table, and some are missing; sequencing was by immunoSEQ multiplex PCR. This sample has some 480,000 clones, with around 88% found just once. The input for sequencing was peripheral blood, taken in a trial of Ad26.COV2.S vaccine versus placebo. These receptors all stem from a person between 18 and 59 years old who received the Ad26.COV2.S COVID-19 vaccine or a placebo.

V gene TRBV19 combines with J gene TRBJ2-3; 8 bases agree with TRBD1. Trimming at V came to 5 bases and at J to 11 bases, leaving 6 bases not matched to a gene. Germline V gives CDR1 LNHDA, CDR2 SQIVND (reference sequence). The CDR3 contains 12 residues. The CDR3 DNA is TGTGCCAGTAGTCCCGGGGACAGGCTGCAGTATTTT. Translated, it gives CASSPGDRLQYF.

V is TRBV20-1 and J is TRBJ2-1, with 10 bases lining up with TRBD1. The CDR3 spans 14 residues. V dropped 3 bases and J dropped 10; count of bases not matched to a gene: 9. The germline V gene has CDR1 DFQATT and CDR2 SNEGSKA (reference sequence). The CDR3 spells CSASLGDRGREQFF. The DNA for the CDR3 is TGCAGTGCTAGTTTGGGGGACAGGGGAAGGGAGCAGTTCTTC.

V usage is TRBV6-2 or TRBV6-3 and J usage is TRBJ2-7; D assignment may be TRBD1 or TRBD2 (6 bases each). This CDR3 has 13 residues. V was pared by 2 bases and J by 4 bases, with 9 bases between. Germline lookup yields CDR1 MNHEY and CDR2 SVGEGT. CDR3 DNA: TGTGCCAGCAGTTACGGGGGGCTATACGAGCAGTACTTC. As protein: CASSYGGLYEQYF.

CDR3 sequence: CSAHRGSTGELFF. The CDR3 DNA reads TGCAGCGCCCACAGGGGATCCACCGGGGAGCTGTTTTTT. The chain couples TRBV29-1 to TRBJ2-2; 7 nucleotides agree with TRBD1. The J segment lost 4 bases and the V segment lost 7 bases, leaving 6 bases of the junction unmatched. The CDR3 covers 13 residues. Germline V gene lookup returns CDR1 SQVTM and CDR2 ANQGSEA.

The chain has TRBV10-3 and TRBJ2-7; 8 bases fit TRBD2. Germline V gene sequence: CDR1 ENHRY, CDR2 SYGVKD. Trimming removed 10 bases from V and 5 bases from J; junction bases left unmatched: 7. The CDR3 is 12 residues long. Written as DNA, the CDR3 is TGTGCCACCGGGACTAGAGTTGACGAGCAGTACTTC. Translation: CATGTRVDEQYF.

The V and J genes are TRBV19 and TRBJ2-7; D remains unclear. The CDR3 covers 13 residues. Germline-derived CDR1 and CDR2 are LNHDA and SQIVND (reference sequence). V was pared by 7 bases and J by 6 bases, with 16 bases between. CDR3 in amino acids: CASTPGPLGEQYF. The CDR3 DNA follows: TGTGCCAGTACCCCCGGCCCCTTGGGCGAGCAGTACTTC.

The V and J genes are TRBV7-8 and TRBJ2-7; 10 bases are a match to TRBD1. This CDR3 spans 15 amino acids. The ends lost 5 bases at V and 6 bases at J; junction bases unmatched: 10. Germline V gene data show CDR1 as SGHVS and CDR2 as FQNEAQ. In DNA, the CDR3 is TGTGCCAGCAGCCCAACCGGGACAGGGGCTGTCGAGCAGTACTTC. Translated: CASSPTGTGAVEQYF.

This clone came up once. The rearrangement uses TRBV4-3 and TRBJ2-2; D is unresolved. Germline lookup yields CDR1 LGHNA and CDR2 YSLEER. The CDR3 consists of 13 residues. V was clipped by 2 bases and J by 5 bases, with 6 bases between them. The CDR3 nucleotides read TGCGCCAGCAGCCAACCGCCGACCGGGGAGCTGTTTTTT. This codes for CASSQPPTGELFF.

The J gene is TRBJ2-3, the V gene TRBV30; no clear D. Trimming left V 0 bases short and J 7 bases short, with 8 bases between. CDR1 and CDR2 from the germline V gene are GTSNPN and SVGIG (reference sequence). The CDR3 length is 12 residues. CDR3 residues: CAWSVLLNTQYF. CDR3 nucleotide sequence: TGTGCCTGGAGTGTACTGTTAAATACGCAGTATTTT.

This rearrangement joins TRBV7-2 to TRBJ2-2; the D gene could be TRBD1 or TRBD2 (5 bases each). V was trimmed by 4 bases and J by 2 bases, leaving 11 bases between them. Germline assignment: CDR1 SGHTA and CDR2 FQGNSA. This CDR3 contains 15 residues. CDR3 protein: CASSSRDGNTGELFF. The DNA of the CDR3 is TGTGCCAGCAGCTCCCGGGACGGCAACACCGGGGAGCTGTTTTTT.

The V and J genes are TRBV7-2 and TRBJ2-1; D may match TRBD1 or TRBD2 (5 bases each). The V and J ends lost 5 bases and 0 bases respectively, with 11 bases between them. Germline V gene lookup returns CDR1 SGHTA and CDR2 FQGNSA. CDR3 length equals 15 residues. CDR3 sequence: CASSTAGTSYNEQFF. DNA of the CDR3: TGTGCCAGCAGCACCGCCGGGACCTCCTACAATGAGCAGTTCTTC.

The chain links TRBV10-1 to TRBJ2-7, with D unclear. Germline CDR1 WNHNN, CDR2 SYGVQD (reference sequence). CDR3 length equals 14 residues. Trimming pared 3 bases from V and 0 bases from J, leaving 9 bases between. The CDR3 coding sequence is TGCGCCAGCAGTGACCCCATCGCCTCCTACGAGCAGTACTTC. It is translated as CASSDPIASYEQYF.

The rearrangement uses TRBV3-1 (or the pseudogene TRBV3-2) and TRBJ1-5, with 10 bases lining up with TRBD1. The junction had 5 bases not matched to a gene; V was cut back by 2 bases and J by 4 bases. Germline assignment: CDR1 LGHDT and CDR2 YNNKEL (reference sequence). The CDR3 runs to 16 residues. CDR3 in DNA: TGTGCCAGCAGCCAACACCGGGGACAGGGGAATCAGCCCCAGCATTTT. Translated, it gives CASSQHRGQGNQPQHF.

The chain carries TRBV4-3 and TRBJ2-7; weak D call: TRBD1 (5 bases). V shed 0 bases and J shed 1 base, with 13 bases lying between them. The CDR3 contains 16 residues. From germline, CDR1 is LGHNA and CDR2 YSLEER. The CDR3 sequence is CASSQDGPGKSYEQYF. DNA of the CDR3: TGCGCCAGCAGCCAAGATGGGCCAGGGAAGTCCTACGAGCAGTACTTC.

The chain links TRBV11-1 to TRBJ1-2; weak D call: TRBD1 (5 bases). In germline, CDR1 is SGHAT, CDR2 FQDESV (reference sequence). V was cut by 6 bases and J by 2 bases, with 16 bases left in between. CDR3 size: 15 residues. CDR3 coding DNA: TGTGCCAGCAGGCCAAGGGGCGAGGGAAACTATGGCTACACCTTC. This sequence encodes CASRPRGEGNYGYTF. Drawing the rest from reference TRBV11-1 and TRBJ1-2, the complete variable domain is EAEVAQSPRYKITEKSQAVAFWCDPISGHATLYWYRQILGQGPELLVQFQDESVVDDSQLPKDRFSAERLKGVDSTLKIQPAELGDSAMYLCASRPRGEGNYGYTFGSGTRLTVV.

The chain links TRBV9 to TRBJ2-5; no reliable D call. V was cut by 0 bases and J by 2 bases, with 11 bases left in between. The length of the CDR3 is 15 residues. In germline, CDR1 is SGDLS, CDR2 YYNGEE. CDR3 coding DNA: TGTGCCAGCAGCGTAGCCGCCCAGGCACAAGAGACCCAGTACTTC. Encoded protein: CASSVAAQAQETQYF. Combining the CDR3 with reference TRBV9 and TRBJ2-5 gives the whole variable domain DSGVTQTPKHLITATGQRVTLRCSPRSGDLSVYWYQQSLDQGLQFLIQYYNGEERAKGNILERFSAQQFPDLHSELNLSSLELGDSALYFCASSVAAQAQETQYFGPGTRLLVL.